This T cell receptor beta chain was recovered during a study of T-cell memory formation after mild COVID-19. Overall study findings and caveats: Pre-infection memory contained some responding clones, which suggested that cross-reactive memory had joined. From day 15 to 85, contracting clones were balanced between CD4 and CD8, whereas later expanders leaned toward CD4+. Of the contracting clones, CD4+ ones lay mainly in CM and EM, and CD8+ ones in EMRA.

Sample barcodes and UMIs were carried by the TCR alpha and TCR beta cDNA libraries that 5'RACE generated with constant-segment primers. TCRdb reanalysed the 5' RACE reads using MiXCR and keeps one entry per CDR3 protein. Of hundreds of thousands of distinct CDR3 sequences listed, about 22% were seen once; the top ten hold roughly 14%. Germline V gene sequence: CDR1 LGHNA, CDR2 YSLEER. V was cut by 0 bases and J by 1 base, with 7 bases left in between. The CDR3 length is 16 residues. The table lists this clonotype with many counts. Its antigen is not known. This receptor was obtained from an adult woman who had mild COVID-19 (a few samples of this study predate the infection). Cell type and time point are not known. V usage is TRBV4-3 and J usage is TRBJ2-6; D unresolved. Sequencing was performed on PBMCs or a T cell subset sorted from them (not recorded which). DNA of the CDR3: TGCGCCAGCAGCCAAGATCACACATCTGGGGCCAACGTCCTGACTTTC. Residues: CASSQDHTSGANVLTF.